These 31 T cell receptor beta chains were sequenced from one sample in a study of blood T cells in healthy people across ages. Alongside a J-beta primer mix, a sample-barcoded 5' primer served in a second PCR lasting about 7 to 11 cycles. TCRdb called the 5' RACE reads again in MiXCR, with one record for every CDR3 protein. The table lists under 950,000 distinct CDR3 sequences, 22% of them singletons, with around a fifth in the top ten. The sequencing sample was made of blood. The receptors originated from a man in his 70s in good health.

A few counts support this clonotype. V is TRBV6-1 and J is TRBJ1-5; D remains unclear. The V gene's germline CDR1 is MNHNS and CDR2 SASEGT. The CDR3 is 11 amino acids. The V end was cut by 7 bases, the J end by 4 bases, with 5 bases between. The CDR3 region has the DNA TGTGCCAGCAAACTGAATCAGCCCCAGCATTTT. Translating it yields CASKLNQPQHF.

This clonotype showed up just a few times. The chain combines TRBV4-3 with TRBJ2-3; possible D gene TRBD1, 6 bases. Per germline, CDR1 LGHNA and CDR2 YSLEER. The CDR3 contains 15 residues. The V end was cut by 0 bases, the J end by 6 bases, with 13 bases between. CDR3 nucleotides: TGCGCCAGCAGCCAAGATGGGCCAGGGGTGGATACGCAGTATTTT. It yields the protein CASSQDGPGVDTQYF.

The chain employs TRBV6-2 or TRBV6-3 and TRBJ1-1, with D perhaps TRBD1 (6 bases). The CDR3 covers 16 residues. Per germline, CDR1 MNHEY and CDR2 SVGEGT. V lost 1 base, J lost 6 bases, and 18 bases lay in between. The CDR3 spells CASSYWQGRGIAEAFF. The CDR3 nucleotides are TGTGCCAGCAGTTACTGGCAGGGGCGAGGAATCGCTGAAGCTTTCTTT.

This clonotype has at least ten counts. This rearrangement joins TRBV20-1 to TRBJ1-5; D gene uncertain. Looked up from germline, CDR1 is DFQATT and CDR2 is SNEGSKA (reference sequence). The germline V and J ends were trimmed by 1 base and 2 bases, with 9 bases remaining between them. The CDR3 spans 14 residues. Here the CDR3 reads CSARGPYGNQPQHF. The CDR3 nucleotides read TGCAGTGCTAGAGGGCCCTACGGCAATCAGCCCCAGCATTTT.

This clonotype was detected a few times. V usage is TRBV20-1 and J usage is TRBJ2-3; the D gene could be TRBD1 or TRBD2 (5 bases each). V was pared by 4 bases and J by 5 bases, with 10 bases between. CDR1 and CDR2 (germline): DFQATT, SNEGSKA (reference sequence). This CDR3 spans 12 amino acids. The CDR3 here is CSAIGTGDTQYF. Here the CDR3 DNA reads TGCAGTGCTATCGGGACCGGAGATACGCAGTATTTT.

This clonotype was picked up a small number of times. This rearrangement joins TRBV30 to TRBJ1-3; D possibly corresponds to TRBD1 (5 bases). Looked up from germline, CDR1 is GTSNPN and CDR2 is SVGIG (reference sequence). The CDR3 is 13 amino acids. V was trimmed by 5 bases and J by 2 bases, leaving 10 bases between them. The CDR3 nucleotides are TGTGCCTGGGAACAGGCGACTGGAAACACCATATATTTT. It yields the protein CAWEQATGNTIYF.

This clonotype was detected a few times. CDR3: CASSLIGRSEAFF. DNA for the CDR3: TGTGCCAGCAGCTTAATCGGAAGATCTGAAGCTTTCTTT. J is TRBJ1-1 and V is TRBV7-6; D remains unclear. The germline V gene has CDR1 SGHVS and CDR2 FNYEAQ. Trimming took 2 bases from V and 6 from J, leaving 10 bases between them. There are 13 residues in the CDR3.

This clonotype was seen repeatedly, ten times or more. The CDR3 here is CASSRSDTQYF. The CDR3 region has the DNA TGTGCCAGCAGCCGTTCAGATACGCAGTATTTT. The chain is built from TRBV7-6 and TRBJ2-3; D remains ambiguous. From germline, CDR1 is SGHVS and CDR2 FNYEAQ. Trimming pared 5 bases from V and 4 bases from J, leaving 4 bases between. The CDR3 length is 11 residues.

This clonotype was counted between two and nine times. The chain joins TRBV12-3 or TRBV12-4 to TRBJ1-5; possibly TRBD1 for D (5 bases). Trimming pared 6 bases from V and 0 bases from J, leaving 12 bases between. The CDR3 extends over 15 amino acids. CDR3 loop: CASRADRNSNQPQHF. CDR3 DNA: TGTGCCAGCAGGGCCGACAGAAATAGCAATCAGCCCCAGCATTTT.

This sequence joins TRBV30 and TRBJ2-3; no firm D call. CDR3 length equals 14 residues. The V end lost 8 bases, the J end lost 3 bases, and 18 bases lay between the germline ends. CDR1 is GTSNPN, CDR2 SVGIG, per germline (reference sequence). Written as DNA, the CDR3 is TGTGCCGGGTCTGTGTCGATAGGAACAGATACGCAGTATTTT. As protein: CAGSVSIGTDTQYF.

This clonotype was detected a few times. The J gene is TRBJ1-6, the V gene TRBV7-9, with 7 bases aligning to TRBD1. J lost 15 bases, V lost 0 bases, and 5 bases had no gene match. Germline lookup yields CDR1 SEHNR and CDR2 FQNEAQ (reference sequence). The CDR3 length is 13 residues. In nucleotides, the CDR3 is TGTGCCAGCAGCTTAGCGGGACAGCCGATCCTCCACTTT. This translates into CASSLAGQPILHF.

This clonotype was counted only a few times. V and J are TRBV5-1 and TRBJ2-1, with a tentative D call TRBD1 (5 bases). This CDR3 has 15 residues. CDR1 is SGHRS and CDR2 is YFSETQ in the germline V gene. With 4 bases removed from V and 5 bases from J, the gap between germline ends came to 16 bases. CDR3 coding DNA: TGCGCCAGCAGCCCCCCTTTTGGGGCGGACAATGAGCAGTTCTTC. It yields the protein CASSPPFGADNEQFF.

The rearrangement links TRBV7-9 to TRBJ2-7, with 9 nucleotides matching TRBD1. V shed 5 bases, J shed 4 bases, and the junction held 9 bases outside the gene matches. The CDR3 contains 15 residues. CDR1 and CDR2 from the germline V gene are SEHNR and FQNEAQ (reference sequence). The CDR3: CASSQWGQGVYEQYF. The DNA of the CDR3 is TGTGCCAGCAGCCAATGGGGACAGGGCGTTTACGAGCAGTACTTC.

V and J are TRBV19 and TRBJ1-1, with TRBD1 matching 7 bases. Germline CDR1 and CDR2: LNHDA and SQIVND (reference sequence). The CDR3 sequence is 15 residues long. Trimming cost V 5 bases and J 4 bases; bases outside gene matches: 10. In DNA form, the CDR3 reads TGTGCCAGTAGTCCCAGGGGGGGAACAGGCACTGAAGCTTTCTTT. Residues: CASSPRGGTGTEAFF.

This clonotype was counted between two and nine times. This CDR3 reads CASSVAPAGMVLGYTF. In nucleotides, the CDR3 is TGTGCCAGCAGCGTAGCCCCTGCAGGGATGGTTCTTGGCTACACCTTC. The chain links TRBV9 to TRBJ1-2, with D perhaps TRBD1 (5 bases). The CDR3 loop spans 16 amino acids. Trimming pared 0 bases from V and 7 bases from J, leaving 19 bases between. Per the germline V gene, CDR1 is SGDLS and CDR2 is YYNGEE. Using reference TRBV9 and TRBJ1-2 for the parts outside the CDR3, the full variable domain is DSGVTQTPKHLITATGQRVTLRCSPRSGDLSVYWYQQSLDQGLQFLIQYYNGEERAKGNILERFSAQQFPDLHSELNLSSLELGDSALYFCASSVAPAGMVLGYTFGSGTRLTVV.

The chain has TRBV14 and TRBJ2-1; the match to TRBD2 covers 11 bases. TRBJ2-5 matches the DNA end more closely, so the J call is doubtful. CDR1 is SGHDN, CDR2 FVKESK, per germline. This CDR3 is 15 amino acids long. CDR3 amino acids: CASSQLAGGRETQYF. The CDR3 DNA reads TGTGCCAGCAGCCAACTAGCGGGAGGTCGAGAGACCCAGTACTTC.

There are a few counts of this clonotype. The CDR3 region has the DNA TGTGCCAGCAGCAATCTAGCGGGAGGGCACGCAGATACGCAGTATTTT. It codes for CASSNLAGGHADTQYF. The rearrangement joins TRBV7-9 to TRBJ2-3, with 12 bases aligning to TRBD2. Germline CDR1 and CDR2: SEHNR and FQNEAQ (reference sequence). V shed 5 bases and J 4 bases; nucleotides not matched to a gene: 7. The CDR3 contains 16 residues.

This clonotype was counted ten times or more. The chain links TRBV5-1 to TRBJ2-1; 9 bases align to TRBD2. Trimming took 2 bases from V and 15 from J; bases not matched to a gene: 15. The V gene's germline CDR1 is SGHRS and CDR2 YFSETQ. The CDR3 runs 15 residues. CDR3 region: CASSFSGTSPTTRFF. Here the CDR3 DNA reads TGCGCCAGCAGCTTTTCCGGGACTAGCCCTACAACTAGGTTCTTC.

As to this clonotype: Germline is not matched at one junction end, which may reflect a read error. V is TRBV29-1 and J is TRBJ2-4; D is perhaps TRBD1 or TRBD2 (7 bases each). The CDR3 length is 14 residues. Germline V gene lookup returns CDR1 SQVTM and CDR2 ANQGSEA. The CDR3 loop reads CSVEGGGGENIQYF. The CDR3 DNA reads as TGCAGCGTCGAAGGGGGAGGGGGCGAAAACATTCAGTACTTC.

This sequence joins TRBV20-1 and TRBJ2-3, with no clear D. The CDR3 length is 14 residues. V lost 3 bases to trimming and J lost 2 bases, with 12 bases between them. The germline CDR1 and CDR2 sequences are DFQATT and SNEGSKA (reference sequence). CDR3 nucleotide sequence: TGCAGTGCTAGGGGCCAGATAGACACAGATACGCAGTATTTT. As protein: CSARGQIDTDTQYF.

Here the CDR3 DNA reads TGCGCCAGCAGCTCAACTAGCGGGGGATCCGGGGAGCTGTTTTTT. Protein sequence: CASSSTSGGSGELFF. This chain links TRBV5-1 with TRBJ2-2; 11 bases are shared with TRBD2. The CDR3 has 15 residues. V gave up 3 bases and J gave up 6 bases; unmatched junction bases: 4. Germline V gene sequence: CDR1 SGHRS, CDR2 YFSETQ.

The chain is built from TRBV20-1 and TRBJ2-1; possible D gene TRBD2, 6 bases. The CDR3 has 15 amino acids. V lost 6 bases to trimming and J lost 2 bases, with 17 bases between them. CDR1 and CDR2 from the germline V gene are DFQATT and SNEGSKA (reference sequence). Here the CDR3 reads CSAPNSGPPYNEQFF. Written as DNA, the CDR3 is TGCAGTGCACCGAATAGCGGCCCTCCCTACAATGAGCAGTTCTTC.

This clonotype has more than one count but fewer than ten. The V call is TRBV5-1, the J call TRBJ2-5; D gene uncertain. Trimming shortened V by 2 bases and J by 0 bases, and 8 bases separated the two germline ends. From germline, CDR1 is SGHRS and CDR2 YFSETQ. The CDR3 is 14 residues long. CDR3 DNA: TGCGCCAGCAGCTTTTTGTCCTACCAAGAGACCCAGTACTTC. Its translation is CASSFLSYQETQYF.

The genes are TRBV20-1 and TRBJ2-3, with D perhaps given as TRBD1 or TRBD2 (5 bases each). This CDR3 comprises 16 residues. Trimming pared 3 bases from V and 0 bases from J, leaving 16 bases between. CDR1 and CDR2 from the germline V gene are DFQATT and SNEGSKA (reference sequence). The CDR3 reads CSARGVRAVSTDTQYF. Written as DNA, the CDR3 is TGCAGTGCTAGGGGGGTTCGAGCGGTTAGCACAGATACGCAGTATTTT.

The V gene is TRBV4-2, the J gene TRBJ2-3; 10 bases are shared with TRBD2. J gave up 4 bases and V 0 bases, and 10 bases lay outside the gene matches. Germline V gene data show CDR1 as LGHNA and CDR2 as YNFKEQ. This CDR3 comprises 18 residues. The CDR3 nucleotides are TGTGCCAGCAGCCAAGAGACCCCCCTAGCGGGAGAAGCAGATACGCAGTATTTT. Translation gives CASSQETPLAGEADTQYF.

V and J are TRBV28 and TRBJ2-3; D remains ambiguous. Germline lookup yields CDR1 MDHEN and CDR2 SYDVKM. The CDR3 loop spans 14 amino acids. V dropped 5 bases and J dropped 6 bases, with 15 bases sitting between them. CDR3 nucleotide sequence: TGTGCCAGCAGTCCCCCCCAGACCCCCGATACGCAGTATTTT. Its protein is CASSPPQTPDTQYF.

This clonotype was seen a few times. The V call is TRBV4-1, the J call TRBJ1-5; 7 bases are a match to TRBD1. The CDR3 has 16 residues. The germline gives CDR1 MGHRA, CDR2 YSYEKL. V lost 0 bases to trimming and J lost 2 bases; unmatched junction nucleotides: 4. The DNA for the CDR3 is TGCGCCAGCAGCCAAGAGGGAGGGGGCGGCAATCAGCCCCAGCATTTT. It encodes CASSQEGGGGNQPQHF.

This clonotype was counted between two and nine times. This rearrangement joins TRBV4-1 to TRBJ2-6; D is unresolved. Deletions cut 0 bases from V and 0 bases from J, with 9 bases between. Germline loops: CDR1 MGHRA, CDR2 YSYEKL. CDR3 length: 17 residues. The CDR3 reads CASSQEELTSGANVLTF. CDR3 bases: TGCGCCAGCAGCCAAGAGGAGCTGACCTCTGGGGCCAACGTCCTGACTTTC.

This clonotype was counted at least ten times. V is TRBV27 and J is TRBJ2-3; 7 positions match TRBD2. This CDR3 is built from 15 residues. Germline CDR1 is MNHEY and CDR2 is SMNVEV (reference sequence). Unmatched junction bases numbered 8, after V lost 1 base and J lost 7 bases. The CDR3 sequence is CASSLFTGGGNTQYF. DNA of the CDR3: TGTGCCAGCAGTTTATTTACGGGGGGTGGGAATACGCAGTATTTT.

This clonotype was observed a few times. V is TRBV7-2 and J is TRBJ2-5; 8 nucleotides agree with TRBD2. Germline assignment: CDR1 SGHTA and CDR2 FQGNSA. V shed 2 bases, J shed 2 bases, and the junction held 4 bases outside the gene matches. CDR3 length: 15 residues. The CDR3 region has the DNA TGTGCCAGCAGCTTATCTCCTAGCGGGCAAGAGACCCAGTACTTC. Its translation is CASSLSPSGQETQYF.

This clonotype was counted between two and nine times. The V and J genes are TRBV7-9 and TRBJ1-1, with no clear D. CDR1 and CDR2 from the germline V gene are SEHNR and FQNEAQ (reference sequence). V was pared by 6 bases and J by 8 bases, with 13 bases between. The CDR3 has 12 residues. As DNA, the CDR3 is TGTGCCAGCAGAGGTGAGGGAAAGGAAGCTTTCTTT. Translation: CASRGEGKEAFF.